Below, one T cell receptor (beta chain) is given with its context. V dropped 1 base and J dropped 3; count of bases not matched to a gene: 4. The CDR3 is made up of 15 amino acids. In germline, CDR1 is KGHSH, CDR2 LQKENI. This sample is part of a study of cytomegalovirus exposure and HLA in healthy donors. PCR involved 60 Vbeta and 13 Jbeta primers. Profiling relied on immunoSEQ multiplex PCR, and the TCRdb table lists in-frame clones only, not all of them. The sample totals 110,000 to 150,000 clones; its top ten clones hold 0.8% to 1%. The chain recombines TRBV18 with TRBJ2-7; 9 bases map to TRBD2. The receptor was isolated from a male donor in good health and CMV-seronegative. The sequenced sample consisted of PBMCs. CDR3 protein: CASSPRGGEVYEQYF. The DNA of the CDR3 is TGTGCCAGCTCACCACGCGGGGGGGAGGTCTACGAGCAGTACTTC.